Listed below are T cell receptor beta chains from one sample, sequenced in a study of Ad26.COV2.S vaccination and SARS-CoV-2 variants. Repertoires were generated with immunoSEQ multiplex PCR, while TCRdb's copy carries only in-frame clones and drops some. The data hold some 300,000 clones, with over 80% observed a single time. Sequenced material: peripheral blood, taken in a trial of Ad26.COV2.S vaccine versus placebo. The receptor set was obtained from a person between 18 and 60 years old who received the Ad26.COV2.S COVID-19 vaccine or a placebo. The CDR3 runs from the conserved cysteine through the conserved F or W. A D gene is named only where the DNA matches it firmly. Rows may omit the clone size; those that give it use once, few, many or a size class.

cdr3_nt	cdr3_aa	d_call	j_call	clone_size	v_call
TGTGCCATCAGTGGACAGGGATTGAACTATGGCTACACCTTC	CAISGQGLNYGYTF	TRBD1	TRBJ1-2	NA	TRBV10-3
TGTGCCAGCAGCATTACGGGGGGGACAGGTCGTAATTCACCCCTCCACTTT	CASSITGGTGRNSPLHF	TRBD1	TRBJ1-6	few	TRBV28
TGTGCCAGCGGCTACGGGAGAACTGAAGCTTTCTTT	CASGYGRTEAFF	NA	TRBJ1-1	NA	TRBV28
TGTGCCGGGGGGCAGGACCCCTACAATGAGCAGTTCTTC	CAGGQDPYNEQFF	NA	TRBJ2-1	NA	TRBV15
TGTGCCAGCAGCTTGACGGGAAATCGAGAAAAACTGTTTTTT	CASSLTGNREKLFF	NA	TRBJ1-4	NA	TRBV5-4
TGCGCCAGCAGCTTACATATATCAGGTCAAGAGCAGTTCTTC	CASSLHISGQEQFF	NA	TRBJ2-1	NA	TRBV5-1
TGTGCCAGCAGTTTGGACCCACCGAACGGCTACACCTTC	CASSLDPPNGYTF	NA	TRBJ1-2	NA	TRBV6-6
TGCGCCAGCAGCGAGCCCGGGACAGGGAGTAGGACAGGGAGTTGG	CASSEPGTGSRTGSW	TRBD1	TRBJ2-7	once	TRBV5-1
TGTGCCAGCAGCGTAGAGTCAGGGGGTTTCCGTCACACCGGGGAGCTGTTTTTT	CASSVESGGFRHTGELFF	TRBD1	TRBJ2-2	NA	TRBV9
TGTGCCAGCAGGGGAAGGACGGTGAACACTGAAGCTTTCTTT	CASRGRTVNTEAFF	NA	TRBJ1-1	NA	TRBV6-5
TGCGCCAGCAGCTCTACAACACGGAACACTGAAGCTTTCTTT	CASSSTTRNTEAFF	NA	TRBJ1-1	NA	TRBV5-1
TGTGCCATCAGTCAGAACAGGGGAGGTAGGGCCAAAAACATTCAGTACTTC	CAISQNRGGRAKNIQYF	NA	TRBJ2-4	NA	TRBV10-3
TGTGCCAGCAGCCAGTGGCGGGGGGGCAACAATGAGCAGTTCTTC	CASSQWRGGNNEQFF	TRBD2	TRBJ2-1	few	TRBV5-4
TGCGCCAGCAGCTTAACCGGGACAGGGGAGGGCGAAAAACTGTTTTTT	CASSLTGTGEGEKLFF	TRBD1	TRBJ1-4	NA	TRBV5-1
TGTGCCATCAGGCAGGGTGGCAATCAGCCCCAGCATTTT	CAIRQGGNQPQHF	NA	TRBJ1-5	NA	TRBV10-3
TGTGCCAGCAGCGGCGGGGTCCTAGGGGAGACCCAGTACTTC	CASSGGVLGETQYF	NA	TRBJ2-5	once	TRBV5-5
TGTGCCAGCAGGACCTTTTCCCCTGAAGCTTTCTTT	CASRTFSPEAFF	NA	TRBJ1-1	NA	TRBV6-5
TGTGCCAGCAGCTTAAGTGGGACAGGGAGGATGTTTTTT	CASSLSGTGRMFF	TRBD1	TRBJ2-2	NA	TRBV7-9